This T cell receptor beta chain was sequenced during a study of blood T cell repertoires in COVID-19. In the original processing: From reference gene primer amplification, estimates of nucleated cell counts were derived. The repertoire was sequenced with immunoSEQ multiplex PCR; TCRdb's copy has only in-frame clones and lacks some. Clone size and the V and J calls come from that table; the DNA yielded D and trimming. In the table there are approximately 480,000 clones, roughly 87% of which are singletons. Participants reported their clinical history, and cohort assignment relied on those reports. The sequence came from a woman aged 18-30 years who had recovered from COVID-19. Sequencing used PBMCs or T cells enriched from blood (not recorded which).

CDR3 sequence reads: CASSQVGLRNTEAFF. CDR3 in DNA: TGCGCCAGCAGCCAAGTCGGACTCCGGAACACTGAAGCTTTCTTT. The chain links TRBV4-1 to TRBJ1-1; D gene ambiguous. This CDR3 comprises 15 residues. Trimming removed 1 base at V and 1 base at J, with 10 bases between. Germline CDR1 reads MGHRA; CDR2 reads YSYEKL.